A selection of T cell receptor beta chains follows, all from one sample in a study of cytomegalovirus exposure and HLA in healthy donors. Only in-frame clones appear in the TCRdb table, and some are missing; sequencing was by immunoSEQ multiplex PCR. The table has about 160,000 clones, 96% seen once. The sample was PBMCs. Receptor source: a woman aged 18-29 years in good health and CMV-seronegative. Each CDR3 is given with its conserved first and last residue. Each record gives: D gene, J gene, clone size, V gene, CDR3 protein, CDR3 DNA. A D gene is named only where the DNA matches it firmly. Rows may omit the clone size; those that give it use once, few, many or a size class.

d_call: .; j_call: TRBJ1-2; clone_size: few; v_call: TRBV6-1; cdr3_aa: CASSELLGENYGYTF; cdr3_nt: TGTGCCAGCAGTGAACTCCTCGGGGAAAACTATGGCTACACCTTC
d_call: TRBD1; j_call: TRBJ1-2; clone_size: .; v_call: TRBV19; cdr3_aa: CATRQGTPSDGYTF; cdr3_nt: TGTGCCACCCGACAGGGGACCCCTTCCGACGGCTACACCTTC
d_call: TRBD1; j_call: TRBJ2-5; clone_size: .; v_call: TRBV5-1; cdr3_aa: CASSLGQGLETQYF; cdr3_nt: TGCGCCAGCAGCTTGGGACAGGGTCTTGAGACCCAGTACTTC
d_call: TRBD1; j_call: TRBJ1-3; clone_size: once; v_call: TRBV4-3; cdr3_aa: CASSQEGQGGSGNTIYF; cdr3_nt: TGCGCCAGCAGCCAAGAAGGACAGGGGGGATCTGGAAACACCATATATTTT
d_call: .; j_call: TRBJ2-7; clone_size: .; v_call: TRBV4-1; cdr3_aa: CASSQVLQGGFYEQYF; cdr3_nt: TGCGCCAGCAGCCAAGTGCTCCAGGGAGGATTCTACGAGCAGTACTTC
d_call: TRBD1; j_call: TRBJ1-1; clone_size: .; v_call: TRBV28; cdr3_aa: CASSFRDRVNTEAFF; cdr3_nt: TGTGCCAGCAGTTTTAGGGACAGGGTGAACACTGAAGCTTTCTTT
d_call: .; j_call: TRBJ2-2; clone_size: .; v_call: TRBV6-1; cdr3_aa: CASRDRSGELFF; cdr3_nt: TGTGCCAGCAGAGACAGATCCGGGGAGCTGTTTTTT
d_call: TRBD1; j_call: TRBJ2-7; clone_size: once; v_call: TRBV5-1; cdr3_aa: CASSLADRGRAHEQYF; cdr3_nt: TGCGCCAGCAGCTTGGCCGACAGGGGGCGCGCCCACGAGCAGTACTTC
d_call: .; j_call: TRBJ1-5; clone_size: .; v_call: TRBV5-8; cdr3_aa: CASSPSRHLSNQPQHF; cdr3_nt: TGTGCCAGCAGCCCATCAAGACACCTTAGCAATCAGCCCCAGCATTTT
d_call: .; j_call: TRBJ2-3; clone_size: .; v_call: TRBV1; cdr3_aa: CTSSQGSGGAIGGTDTQYF; cdr3_nt: TGCACCAGCAGCCAGGGAAGCGGGGGGGCGATAGGGGGCACAGATACGCAGTATTTT
d_call: .; j_call: TRBJ1-2; clone_size: .; v_call: TRBV6-1; cdr3_aa: CASRRYREIYGYTF; cdr3_nt: TGTGCCAGCAGGCGTTACAGGGAAATCTATGGCTACACCTTC
d_call: .; j_call: TRBJ1-1; clone_size: .; v_call: TRBV2; cdr3_aa: CASRARENTEAFF; cdr3_nt: TGTGCCAGCAGGGCCAGGGAGAACACTGAAGCTTTCTTT
d_call: TRBD1; j_call: TRBJ1-2; clone_size: .; v_call: TRBV6-5; cdr3_aa: CASSSWAGGSGYTF; cdr3_nt: TGTGCCAGCAGTTCCTGGGCAGGGGGTAGTGGCTACACCTTC
d_call: TRBD1; j_call: TRBJ1-4; clone_size: .; v_call: TRBV7-2; cdr3_aa: CASSRNRGVNEKLFF; cdr3_nt: TGTGCCAGCAGCCGCAACAGGGGGGTTAATGAAAAACTGTTTTTT
d_call: .; j_call: TRBJ2-2; clone_size: .; v_call: TRBV7-9; cdr3_aa: CASSLARAGELFF; cdr3_nt: TGTGCCAGCAGCTTAGCCAGGGCCGGGGAGCTGTTTTTT
d_call: .; j_call: TRBJ1-2; clone_size: .; v_call: TRBV30; cdr3_aa: CAWSAARRRGHFNYGYTF; cdr3_nt: TGTGCCTGGAGTGCAGCTCGGCGCCGCGGACACTTTAACTATGGCTACACCTTC
d_call: .; j_call: TRBJ2-2; clone_size: .; v_call: TRBV4-2; cdr3_aa: CASSPTPGELFF; cdr3_nt: TGTGCCAGCAGCCCAACTCCCGGGGAGCTGTTTTTT
d_call: TRBD1; j_call: TRBJ2-7; clone_size: .; v_call: TRBV11-2; cdr3_aa: CASSSLGTGGRGEQYF; cdr3_nt: TGTGCCAGCAGCTCCCTAGGGACAGGGGGCCGGGGGGAGCAGTACTTC
d_call: TRBD1; j_call: TRBJ2-7; clone_size: .; v_call: TRBV4-1; cdr3_aa: CASSQPQLTGAPYEQYF; cdr3_nt: TGCGCCAGCAGCCAACCCCAGTTGACAGGGGCCCCCTACGAGCAGTACTTC
d_call: TRBD1; j_call: TRBJ1-5; clone_size: .; v_call: TRBV27; cdr3_aa: CASSFDRGQPQHF; cdr3_nt: TGTGCCAGCAGTTTCGACAGGGGCCAGCCCCAGCATTTT